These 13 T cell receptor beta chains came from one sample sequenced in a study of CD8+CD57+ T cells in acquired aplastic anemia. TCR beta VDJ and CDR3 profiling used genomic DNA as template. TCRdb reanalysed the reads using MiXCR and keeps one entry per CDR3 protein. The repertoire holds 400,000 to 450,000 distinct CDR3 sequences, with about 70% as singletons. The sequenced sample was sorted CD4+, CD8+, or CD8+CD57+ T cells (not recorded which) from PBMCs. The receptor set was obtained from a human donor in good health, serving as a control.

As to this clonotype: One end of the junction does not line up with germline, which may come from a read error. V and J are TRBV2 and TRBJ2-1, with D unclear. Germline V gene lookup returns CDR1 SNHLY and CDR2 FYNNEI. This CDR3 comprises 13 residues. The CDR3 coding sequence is TGTGCCAGCAGTAACGGGCCTCACGGTATTCGGTATTTT. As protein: CASSNGPHGIRYF.

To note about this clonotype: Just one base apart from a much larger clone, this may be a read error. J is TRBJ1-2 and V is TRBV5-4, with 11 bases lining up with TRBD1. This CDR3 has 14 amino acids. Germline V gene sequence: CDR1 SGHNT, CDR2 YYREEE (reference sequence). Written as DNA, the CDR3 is TGTGCCAGCAGCTGGACAGGGGGCGGTTATGGCCACACCTTC. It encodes CASSWTGGGYGHTF.

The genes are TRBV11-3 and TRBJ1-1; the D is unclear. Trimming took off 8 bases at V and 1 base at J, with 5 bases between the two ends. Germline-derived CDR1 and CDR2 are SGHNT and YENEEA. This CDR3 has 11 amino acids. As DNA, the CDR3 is TGTGCCAGCGTCCAGAACACTGAAGCTTTCTTT. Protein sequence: CASVQNTEAFF. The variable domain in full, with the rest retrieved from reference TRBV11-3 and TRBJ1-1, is EAGVVQSPRYKIIEKKQPVAFWCNPISGHNTLYWYLQNLGQGPELLIRYENEEAVDDSQLPKDRFSAERLKGVDSTLKIQPAELGDSAVYLCASVQNTEAFFGQGTRLTVV.

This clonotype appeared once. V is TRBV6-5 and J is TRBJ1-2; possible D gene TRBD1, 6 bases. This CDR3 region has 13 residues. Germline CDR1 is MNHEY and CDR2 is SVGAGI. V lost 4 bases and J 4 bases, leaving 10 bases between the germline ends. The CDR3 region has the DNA TGTGCCAGCAGTTCATCGACAGGCTATGGCTACACCTTC. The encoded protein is CASSSSTGYGYTF.

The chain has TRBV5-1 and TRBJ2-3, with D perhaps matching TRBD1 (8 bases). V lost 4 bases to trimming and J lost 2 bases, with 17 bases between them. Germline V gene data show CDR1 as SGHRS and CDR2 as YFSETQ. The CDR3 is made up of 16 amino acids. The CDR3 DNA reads TGCGCCAGCAGCCTCTCACAGGGGGGGGACACAGATACGCAGTATTTT. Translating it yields CASSLSQGGDTDTQYF.

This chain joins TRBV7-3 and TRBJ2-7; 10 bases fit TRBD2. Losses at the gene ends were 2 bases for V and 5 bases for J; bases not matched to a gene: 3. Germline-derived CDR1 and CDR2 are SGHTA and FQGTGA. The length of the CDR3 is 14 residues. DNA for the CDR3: TGTGCCAGCAGCTTACAGCGGGGGGGCAACGAGCAGTACTTC. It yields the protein CASSLQRGGNEQYF.

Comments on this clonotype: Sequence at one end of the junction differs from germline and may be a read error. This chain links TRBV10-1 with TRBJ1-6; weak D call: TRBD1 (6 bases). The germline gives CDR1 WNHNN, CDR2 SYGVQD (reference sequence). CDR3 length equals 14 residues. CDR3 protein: CASRGDTYNSPLHF. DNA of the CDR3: TGTGCCAGCCGGGGGGACACCTATAATTCACCCCTCCACTTT.

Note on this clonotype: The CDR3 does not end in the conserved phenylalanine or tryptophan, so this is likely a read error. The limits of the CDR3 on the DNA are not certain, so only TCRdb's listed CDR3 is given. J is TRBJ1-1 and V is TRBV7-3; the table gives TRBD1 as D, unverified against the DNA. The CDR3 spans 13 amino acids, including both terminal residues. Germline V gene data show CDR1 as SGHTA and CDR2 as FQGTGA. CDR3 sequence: CASSWPLIIDTQY.

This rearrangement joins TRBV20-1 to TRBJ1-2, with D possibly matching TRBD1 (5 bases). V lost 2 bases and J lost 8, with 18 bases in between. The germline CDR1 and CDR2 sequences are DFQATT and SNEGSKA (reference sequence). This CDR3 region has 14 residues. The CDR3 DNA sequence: TGCAGTGCTAGATCCCCCCCCGGGGGTGGCGGCTACACCTTC. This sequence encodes CSARSPPGGGGYTF.

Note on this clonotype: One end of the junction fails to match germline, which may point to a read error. The CDR3 spells CASSFRGTFNTEAFF. DNA of the CDR3: TGTGCCAGCAGCTTCCGAGGGACTTTCAACACGGAAGCTTTCTTT. This chain connects TRBV7-4 to TRBJ1-1; possibly TRBD1 for D (5 bases). Germline V lookup: CDR1 SGHVT, CDR2 SQSDAQ. The CDR3 contains 15 residues.

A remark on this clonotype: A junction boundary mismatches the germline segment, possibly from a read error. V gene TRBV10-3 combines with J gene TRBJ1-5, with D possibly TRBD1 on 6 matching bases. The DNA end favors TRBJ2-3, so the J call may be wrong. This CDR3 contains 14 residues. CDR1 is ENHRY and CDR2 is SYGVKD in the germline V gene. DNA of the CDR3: TGTACCATCAGAGGACAGACCAACACTGATCCGCAGTATTTT. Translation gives CTIRGQTNTDPQYF.

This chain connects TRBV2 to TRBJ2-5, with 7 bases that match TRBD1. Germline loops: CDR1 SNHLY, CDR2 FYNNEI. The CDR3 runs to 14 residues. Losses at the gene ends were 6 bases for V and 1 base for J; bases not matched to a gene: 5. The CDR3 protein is CASSGDSLQETQYF. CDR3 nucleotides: TGTGCCAGCAGCGGGGACAGTCTCCAAGAGACCCAGTACTTC.

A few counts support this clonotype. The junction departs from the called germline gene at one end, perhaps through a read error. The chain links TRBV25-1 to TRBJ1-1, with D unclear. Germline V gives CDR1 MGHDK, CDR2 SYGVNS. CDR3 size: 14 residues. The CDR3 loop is CAISGGQANTEAFF. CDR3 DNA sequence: TGTGCCATCAGTGGCGGCCAGGCCAACACTGAAGCTTTCTTT.